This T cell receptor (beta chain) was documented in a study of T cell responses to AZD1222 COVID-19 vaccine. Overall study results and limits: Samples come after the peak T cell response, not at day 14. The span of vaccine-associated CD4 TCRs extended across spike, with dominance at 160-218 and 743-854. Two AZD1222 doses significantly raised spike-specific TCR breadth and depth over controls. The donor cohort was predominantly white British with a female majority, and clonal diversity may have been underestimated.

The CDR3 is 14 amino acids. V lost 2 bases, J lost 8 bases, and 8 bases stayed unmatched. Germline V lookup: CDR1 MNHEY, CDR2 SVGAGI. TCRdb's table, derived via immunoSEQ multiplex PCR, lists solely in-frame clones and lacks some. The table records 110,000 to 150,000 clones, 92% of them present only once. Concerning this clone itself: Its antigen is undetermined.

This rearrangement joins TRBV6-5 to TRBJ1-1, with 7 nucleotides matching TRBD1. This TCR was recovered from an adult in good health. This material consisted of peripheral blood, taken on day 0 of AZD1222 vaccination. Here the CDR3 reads CASSYLQGKTEAFF. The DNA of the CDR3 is TGTGCCAGCAGTTACCTACAGGGGAAGACAGAAGCTTTCTTT.